These 27 T cell receptor beta chains came from one sample sequenced in a study of CD8+ T cells in alopecia areata (dated by TCRdb to the late 2010s). What the time point label conveys for this sample: approximately 4 weeks on oral tofacitinib. Taken with the paper, the label for treatment or condition translates to: oral pan-JAK inhibitor, 5-10 mg twice daily. To prepare the library, the immunoSEQ multiplex PCR assay was applied. To provide template for TCR sequencing, every sample had RNA extracted and reverse transcribed into cDNA. The table comes from immuneACCESS by way of TCRdb, which keeps in-frame sequences with V and J called. Part of the clones is missing from these tables; in studies checked, under half for an unresolved V gene and the rest for unknown reasons. In all, the sample holds more than 130,000 clones, and about four fifths of those were seen once. Roughly 25% of the sample is held by the ten biggest clonotypes.

The sequenced sample was CD8+ T cells sorted from blood, obtained at week 4, from a patient treated with tofacitinib. The receptors shown here come from a human donor with alopecia areata.

The chain links TRBV27 to TRBJ2-5, with 9 bases matching TRBD2. Germline V gives CDR1 MNHEY, CDR2 SMNVEV (reference sequence). CDR3 length: 17 residues. Trimming cost V 1 base and J 2 bases; bases outside gene matches: 8. The CDR3 reads CASSLLGSGGRQETQYF. The CDR3, as DNA: TGTGCCAGCAGTTTATTGGGGAGCGGGGGGAGGCAAGAGACCCAGTACTTC.

The V and J genes are TRBV5-1 and TRBJ2-7; 8 bases fit TRBD1. The V segment lost 2 bases and the J segment 2 bases; nucleotides outside the gene matches: 9. The CDR3 extends over 16 amino acids. CDR1 and CDR2 from the germline V gene are SGHRS and YFSETQ. CDR3 protein: CASSFSGQGVAYEQYF. The CDR3 DNA sequence: TGCGCCAGCAGCTTCTCTGGACAGGGTGTAGCCTACGAGCAGTACTTC.

This clone has a handful of counts. V gene TRBV27 combines with J gene TRBJ2-7; TRBD1 aligns across 7 bases. The junction had 14 bases not matched to a gene; V was cut back by 5 bases and J by 4 bases. The germline CDR1 and CDR2 sequences are MNHEY and SMNVEV (reference sequence). The CDR3 is 16 amino acids. As DNA, the CDR3 is TGTGCCAGCAGTCCACGACAGGGCGTTATAGCTTACGAGCAGTACTTC. Its protein is CASSPRQGVIAYEQYF.

The chain employs TRBV2 and TRBJ2-3; 11 nucleotides align to TRBD2. This CDR3 has 16 residues. Germline-derived CDR1 and CDR2 are SNHLY and FYNNEI. Trimming took 6 bases from V and 0 from J; bases not matched to a gene: 5. The CDR3 reads CASRGPSGGSTDTQYF. CDR3 in DNA: TGTGCCAGCAGAGGACCTAGCGGGGGGAGCACAGATACGCAGTATTTT.

This sequence joins TRBV19 and TRBJ2-2; a possible D gene is TRBD1 (5 bases). Looked up from germline, CDR1 is LNHDA and CDR2 is SQIVND (reference sequence). This CDR3 is built from 16 residues. Between the trimmed V and J ends, which lost 6 bases and 1 base, there was a span of 15 bases. CDR3 amino acids: CASRAVVDRNTGELFF. CDR3 sequence (DNA): TGTGCCAGTAGGGCGGTCGTAGACAGGAACACCGGGGAGCTGTTTTTT.

This chain links TRBV27 with TRBJ1-2; D call uncertain. The ends were cut back, 5 bases at V and 5 bases at J, with 18 bases in the middle. Germline CDR1 reads MNHEY; CDR2 reads SMNVEV (reference sequence). CDR3 size: 15 residues. CDR3 DNA: TGTGCCAGCAGTCCCCGTTCCGGCGGCGAATATGGCTACACCTTC. Translation: CASSPRSGGEYGYTF.

The CDR3 bases are TGTGCCAGCAGCTTGGAAGGGGGGGAGTTGGAGACCCAGTACTTC. Encoded protein: CASSLEGGELETQYF. The genes are TRBV5-4 and TRBJ2-5; TRBD2 might be the D (7 bases). Trimming shortened V by 0 bases and J by 5 bases, and 14 bases separated the two germline ends. CDR1 is SGHNT, CDR2 YYREEE, per germline (reference sequence). This CDR3 has 15 amino acids.

The V call is TRBV6-6, the J call TRBJ2-5; no reliable D call. The last part of the DNA fits TRBJ2-7 better; the J call may be wrong. There are 14 residues in the CDR3. CDR1 is MNHNY and CDR2 is SVGAGI in the germline V gene (reference sequence). The DNA of the CDR3 is TGTGCCAGCAGCAAGCGCACCTCATCCTACGAGCAGTACTTC. Protein sequence: CASSKRTSSYEQYF.

This chain joins TRBV29-1 and TRBJ1-4; 8 bases map to TRBD1. The CDR3 sequence is 11 residues long. Germline V CDR1 and CDR2: SQVTM, ANQGSEA. V lost 6 bases, J lost 14 bases, and 8 bases stayed unmatched. The CDR3 here is CSVRTGPWLFF. For the CDR3, the DNA is TGCAGCGTGAGGACAGGGCCCTGGCTGTTTTTT.

The gene calls are TRBV9 and TRBJ1-2; possible D gene TRBD1, 6 bases. CDR3 size: 13 residues. Germline assignment: CDR1 SGDLS and CDR2 YYNGEE. Trimming shortened V by 5 bases and J by 6 bases, and 14 bases separated the two germline ends. The CDR3 region has the DNA TGTGCCAGCAGGAAAACAGGGTTGGATGGCTACACCTTC. Translating gives CASRKTGLDGYTF.

The CDR3 is CASSFRQGGVGELFF. The CDR3 region has the DNA TGTGCCAGCAGTTTCCGACAGGGGGGGGTTGGGGAGCTGTTTTTT. J is TRBJ2-2 and V is TRBV27; 9 positions match TRBD1. Unmatched junction bases numbered 7, after V lost 3 bases and J lost 8 bases. Germline lookup yields CDR1 MNHEY and CDR2 SMNVEV (reference sequence). The CDR3 extends over 15 amino acids.

The chain couples TRBV4-2 to TRBJ2-1; D is unresolved. Germline V CDR1 and CDR2: LGHNA, YNFKEQ. CDR3 length: 11 residues. Trimming took 4 bases from V and 5 from J, leaving 3 bases between them. CDR3 protein: CASSLDNEQFF. CDR3 sequence (DNA): TGTGCCAGCAGCCTGGACAATGAGCAGTTCTTC.

The chain carries TRBV2 and TRBJ2-1; 10 nucleotides match TRBD2. V lost 4 bases, J lost 6 bases, and 3 bases stayed unmatched. The CDR3 spans 14 residues. CDR1 is SNHLY and CDR2 is FYNNEI in the germline V gene. CDR3 sequence: CASSVSGGANEQFF. The DNA for the CDR3 is TGTGCCAGCAGTGTGAGCGGGGGGGCCAATGAGCAGTTCTTC. The full variable domain, with the rest looked up from reference TRBV2 and TRBJ2-1, is EPEVTQTPSHQVTQMGQEVILRCVPISNHLYFYWYRQILGQKVEFLVSFYNNEISEKSEIFDDQFSVERPDGSNFTLKIRSTKLEDSAMYFCASSVSGGANEQFFGPGTRLTVL.

This sequence joins TRBV10-3 and TRBJ2-1; 9 bases map to TRBD2. Germline V gene sequence: CDR1 ENHRY, CDR2 SYGVKD. The CDR3 is 15 amino acids. V was clipped by 4 bases and J by 4 bases; unmatched bases: 5. The CDR3 DNA follows: TGTGCCATCAGTGCTGGCGGGGGGGCTTACAATGAGCAGTTCTTC. It yields the protein CAISAGGGAYNEQFF.

The chain couples TRBV5-6 to TRBJ1-6; D is ambiguous. V was trimmed by 0 bases and J by 7 bases, leaving 14 bases between them. The CDR3 runs 16 residues. CDR1 and CDR2 (germline): SGHDT, YYEEEE. The CDR3 DNA follows: TGTGCCAGCAGCTTGGGACTGGGAACCCGAAATTCACCCCTCCACTTT. This codes for CASSLGLGTRNSPLHF.

The V and J genes are TRBV2 and TRBJ2-4, with a weak D call TRBD2 (6 bases). The germline gives CDR1 SNHLY, CDR2 FYNNEI. The CDR3 extends over 13 amino acids. The V gene lost 6 bases and the J gene lost 7 bases, with 13 bases spanning the gap. CDR3 bases: TGTGCCAGCAGGCCACTAGCAATGAACATTCAGTACTTC. This encodes CASRPLAMNIQYF.

V is TRBV7-9 and J is TRBJ2-5; D may be TRBD2 (6 bases). V was trimmed by 6 bases and J by 5 bases, leaving 16 bases between them. CDR3 size: 14 residues. CDR1 is SEHNR, CDR2 FQNEAQ, per germline (reference sequence). This CDR3 reads CASSLDYPTETQYF. Here the CDR3 DNA reads TGTGCCAGCAGTTTGGACTACCCAACGGAGACCCAGTACTTC. Using reference TRBV7-9 and TRBJ2-5 for the parts outside the CDR3, the full variable domain is DTGVSQNPRHKITKRGQNVTFRCDPISEHNRLYWYRQTLGQGPEFLTYFQNEAQLEKSRLLSDRFSAERPKGSFSTLEIQRTEQGDSAMYLCASSLDYPTETQYFGPGTRLLVL.

The table lists this clone with a few counts. The V gene is TRBV2, the J gene TRBJ2-7; D may be TRBD1 (6 bases). CDR3 length: 12 amino acids. V shed 6 bases and J shed 2 bases, with 8 bases lying between them. Germline V gene lookup returns CDR1 SNHLY and CDR2 FYNNEI. CDR3 sequence (DNA): TGTGCCAGCAGCAGGGGCGCCTACGAGCAGTACTTC. Its translation is CASSRGAYEQYF.

V is TRBV5-4 and J is TRBJ2-1; 9 nucleotides line up with TRBD2. J gave up 12 bases and V 10 bases, and 17 bases lay outside the gene matches. The CDR3 extends over 14 amino acids. Germline CDR1 and CDR2: SGHNT and YYREEE (reference sequence). The CDR3 nucleotides are TGTGCCTCTTGCCAGCGGGGGGCCACTAATAGGCAGTTCTTC. It yields the protein CASCQRGATNRQFF.

The V and J genes are TRBV7-2 and TRBJ1-6; possible D gene TRBD1, 5 bases. The CDR3 totals 15 residues. The germline V gene encodes CDR1 SGHTA and CDR2 FQGNSA. V shed 1 base and J shed 3 bases, with 7 bases lying between them. CDR3 in amino acids: CASSLDDSYNSPLHF. As DNA, the CDR3 is TGTGCCAGCAGCTTAGATGACAGCTATAATTCACCCCTCCACTTT.

J is TRBJ1-5 and V is TRBV2, with TRBD1 matching over 7 bases. CDR3 length: 19 amino acids. Germline lookup yields CDR1 SNHLY and CDR2 FYNNEI. Germline trimming cut 3 bases from V and 0 bases from J; bases unmatched to any gene: 14. CDR3 nucleotide sequence: TGTGCCAGCAGTGACGGGCAGGGGGTGGGAGTTTATAGCAATCAGCCCCAGCATTTT. Encoded protein: CASSDGQGVGVYSNQPQHF.

The chain is built from TRBV7-2 and TRBJ2-7; no clear D. The V and J ends lost 4 bases and 2 bases respectively, with 6 bases between them. Germline V gene data show CDR1 as SGHTA and CDR2 as FQGNSA. CDR3 size: 12 residues. Here the CDR3 reads CASSSRTYEQYF. In DNA form, the CDR3 reads TGTGCCAGCAGCTCTAGGACCTACGAGCAGTACTTC.

The chain carries TRBV23-1 and TRBJ2-7; 9 bases line up with TRBD1. TRBV23-1 is given ORF status, its function remaining uncertain. The J segment lost 5 bases and the V segment lost 6 bases, leaving 20 bases of the junction unmatched. CDR3 size: 18 residues. This CDR3 is CASSRHRLRQGGKDEQYF. The CDR3, as DNA: TGCGCCAGCAGCCGACACAGGTTACGACAGGGGGGAAAAGACGAGCAGTACTTC.

There are a few counts of this clone. V gene TRBV4-1 combines with J gene TRBJ2-1, with 11 nucleotides matching TRBD2. Germline-derived CDR1 and CDR2 are MGHRA and YSYEKL. This CDR3 contains 16 residues. V lost 1 base, J lost 6 bases, and 5 bases stayed unmatched. The CDR3 is CASSQVPSGGPNEQFF. CDR3 bases: TGCGCCAGCAGCCAAGTGCCTAGCGGGGGGCCCAATGAGCAGTTCTTC.

In this sample, this clone turned up a few times. V and J are TRBV7-9 and TRBJ2-3, with D perhaps TRBD2 (5 bases). Trimming shortened V by 4 bases and J by 6 bases, and 8 bases separated the two germline ends. This CDR3 is built from 12 residues. Germline V gene sequence: CDR1 SEHNR, CDR2 FQNEAQ (reference sequence). CDR3 sequence reads: CASSSGLDTQYF. CDR3 in DNA: TGTGCCAGCAGCTCAGGACTGGATACGCAGTATTTT.

V is TRBV19 and J is TRBJ2-1, with D perhaps matching TRBD1 (6 bases). Looked up from germline, CDR1 is LNHDA and CDR2 is SQIVND (reference sequence). With 6 bases removed from V and 0 bases from J, the gap between germline ends came to 12 bases. The CDR3 runs 15 residues. The CDR3 bases are TGTGCCAGTAGGCCGGACAGAAGCTCCTACAATGAGCAGTTCTTC. It codes for CASRPDRSSYNEQFF.

On this clone itself: This CDR3 is also generated by other DNA sequences in the sample. V gene TRBV4-1 combines with J gene TRBJ2-7, with 7 bases fitting TRBD2. There are 14 residues in the CDR3. Germline loops: CDR1 MGHRA, CDR2 YSYEKL. Germline trimming cut 1 base from V and 3 bases from J; bases unmatched to any gene: 3. As DNA, the CDR3 is TGCGCCAGCAGCCAAGTGAGCGGGGACTACGAGCAGTACTTC. Its protein product is CASSQVSGDYEQYF.